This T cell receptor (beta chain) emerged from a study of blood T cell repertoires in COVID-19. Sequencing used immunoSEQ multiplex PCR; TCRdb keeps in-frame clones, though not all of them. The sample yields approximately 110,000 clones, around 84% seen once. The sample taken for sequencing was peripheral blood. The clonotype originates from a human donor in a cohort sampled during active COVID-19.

CDR3 loop: CASSFNPNEQFF. The CDR3 DNA sequence: TGTGCCAGCAGCTTTAATCCCAATGAGCAGTTCTTC. The gene calls are TRBV7-9 and TRBJ2-1; no reliable D call. This CDR3 has 12 amino acids. Trimming pared 3 bases from V and 6 bases from J, leaving 6 bases between. Germline V gene data show CDR1 as SEHNR and CDR2 as FQNEAQ (reference sequence).